Listed below are T cell receptor beta chains from one sample, sequenced in a study of blood T cell repertoires in COVID-19. TCRdb's table, derived via immunoSEQ multiplex PCR, lists solely in-frame clones and lacks some. The table records a few hundred thousand clones, around 82% of them present only once. Material: peripheral blood. The source is a man over 45 with active or convalescent COVID-19. CDR3s include the opening cysteine and the closing phenylalanine or tryptophan. D genes are given only for firm matches. Only part of the rows carry a size: once, few, many, or a class if the clone is expanded.

J: TRBJ2-7
D: .
V: TRBV12-3/TRBV12-4
size: once
DNA: TGTGCCAGCAGTTTATCAGGGGTCGAGCAGTACTTC
CDR3: CASSLSGVEQYF

J: TRBJ1-5
D: .
V: TRBV7-9
size: .
DNA: TGTGCCAGCAGCTTAGAGGGGGTTCAGCCCCAGCATTTT
CDR3: CASSLEGVQPQHF

J: TRBJ2-1
D: .
V: TRBV29-1
size: .
DNA: TGCAGCGTCCAGGGGGAGGCTAGGCCGAATGAGCAGTTCTTC
CDR3: CSVQGEARPNEQFF

J: TRBJ2-5
D: .
V: TRBV5-1
size: .
DNA: TGCGCCAGCAGGCCAGGGGTGGGTCAAGAGACCCAGTACTTC
CDR3: CASRPGVGQETQYF

J: TRBJ2-5
D: TRBD1
V: TRBV6-5
size: few
DNA: TGTGCCAGCAGCCGGGACAGCCAAGAGACCCAGTACTTC
CDR3: CASSRDSQETQYF

J: TRBJ1-6
D: TRBD1
V: TRBV4-1
size: .
DNA: TGCGCCAGCAGCCAAGCACAGGGGGGTAACTATAATTCACCCCTCCACTTT
CDR3: CASSQAQGGNYNSPLHF

J: TRBJ1-5
D: TRBD1
V: TRBV11-2
size: .
DNA: TGTGCCAGCAGCCCGACTGACAGGGGGTTCAGTCAGCCCCAGCATTTT
CDR3: CASSPTDRGFSQPQHF

J: TRBJ2-2
D: TRBD1
V: TRBV11-2
size: once
DNA: TGTGCCAGCAGCGAGACGACAGGGTCCGGGGAGCTGTTTTTT
CDR3: CASSETTGSGELFF

J: TRBJ1-4
D: .
V: TRBV11-2
size: .
DNA: TGTGCCAGCAGCCCGACGGGTTTTAATGAAAAACTGTTTTTT
CDR3: CASSPTGFNEKLFF

J: TRBJ1-5
D: .
V: TRBV6-6
size: .
DNA: TGTGCCAGCAGAACCTCAGGGTCTAACAATCAGCCCCAGCATTTT
CDR3: CASRTSGSNNQPQHF

J: TRBJ1-5
D: TRBD1
V: TRBV30
size: .
DNA: TGTGCCTGGAGTAAATGGGGGACAGGGAAAAACCAGCCCCAGCATTTT
CDR3: CAWSKWGTGKNQPQHF

J: TRBJ1-2
D: .
V: TRBV29-1
size: .
DNA: TGCAGCGTTGGCCACCGGGGGAGGGACAATGGCTACACCTTC
CDR3: CSVGHRGRDNGYTF

J: TRBJ2-7
D: .
V: TRBV7-9
size: .
DNA: TGTGCCAGCACCCGGGGGACCGAGCAGTACTTC
CDR3: CASTRGTEQYF

J: TRBJ1-1
D: .
V: TRBV11-2
size: .
DNA: TGTGCCAGCAGCTTAGATCGCGGGGCCACTGAAGCTTTCTTT
CDR3: CASSLDRGATEAFF

J: TRBJ2-1
D: TRBD2
V: TRBV14
size: few
DNA: TGTGCCAGCAGCCTCCTTAGCGGGAGGGCCGACAATGAGCAGTTCTTC
CDR3: CASSLLSGRADNEQFF

J: TRBJ1-2
D: TRBD1
V: TRBV11-2
size: .
DNA: TGTGCCAGCAGCTTCCCCCGGGACAGGACCTCCCTGTACTATGGCTACACCTTC
CDR3: CASSFPRDRTSLYYGYTF

J: TRBJ2-7
D: .
V: TRBV5-6
size: few
DNA: TGTGCCAGCAGCCCCCGCTCTGCGGGTATATCCTACGAGCAGTACTTC
CDR3: CASSPRSAGISYEQYF